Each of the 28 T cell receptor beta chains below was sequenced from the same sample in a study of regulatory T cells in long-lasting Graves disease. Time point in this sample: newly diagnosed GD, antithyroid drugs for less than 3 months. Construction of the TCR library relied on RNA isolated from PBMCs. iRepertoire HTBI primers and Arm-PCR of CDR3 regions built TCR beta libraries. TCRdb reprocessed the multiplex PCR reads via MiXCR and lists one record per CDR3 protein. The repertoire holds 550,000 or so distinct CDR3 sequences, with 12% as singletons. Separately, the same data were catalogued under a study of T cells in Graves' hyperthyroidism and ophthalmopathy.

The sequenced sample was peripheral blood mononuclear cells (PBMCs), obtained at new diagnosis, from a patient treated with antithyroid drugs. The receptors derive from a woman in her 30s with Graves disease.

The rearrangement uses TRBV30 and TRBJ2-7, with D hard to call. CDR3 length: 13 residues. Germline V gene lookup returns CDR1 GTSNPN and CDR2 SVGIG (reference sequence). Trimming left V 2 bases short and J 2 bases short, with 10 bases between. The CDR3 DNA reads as TGTGCCTGGAGTCCCTTGGGCCCCTACGAGCAGTACTTC. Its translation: CAWSPLGPYEQYF.

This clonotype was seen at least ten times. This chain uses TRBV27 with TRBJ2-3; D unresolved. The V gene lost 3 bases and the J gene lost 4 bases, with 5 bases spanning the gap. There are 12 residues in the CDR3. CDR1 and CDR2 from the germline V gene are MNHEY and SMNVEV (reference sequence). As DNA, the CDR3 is TGTGCCAGCAGTTTCGGGTCAGATACGCAGTATTTT. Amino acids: CASSFGSDTQYF.

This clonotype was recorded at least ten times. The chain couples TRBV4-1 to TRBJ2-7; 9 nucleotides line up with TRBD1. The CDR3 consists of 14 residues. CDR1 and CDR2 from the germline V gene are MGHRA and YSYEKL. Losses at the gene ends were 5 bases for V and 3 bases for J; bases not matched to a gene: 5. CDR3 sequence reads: CASSRRDRDYEQYF. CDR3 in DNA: TGCGCCAGCAGCAGAAGGGACAGGGACTACGAGCAGTACTTC.

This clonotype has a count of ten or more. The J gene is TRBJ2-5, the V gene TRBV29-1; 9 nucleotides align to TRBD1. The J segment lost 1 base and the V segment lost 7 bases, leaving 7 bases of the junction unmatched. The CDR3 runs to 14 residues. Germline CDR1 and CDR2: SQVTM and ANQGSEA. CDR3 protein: CSATGQGGQETQYF. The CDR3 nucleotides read TGCAGCGCCACGGGACAGGGAGGCCAAGAGACCCAGTACTTC. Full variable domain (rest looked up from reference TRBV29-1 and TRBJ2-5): SAVISQKPSRDICQRGTSLTIQCQVDSQVTMMFWYRQQPGQSLTLIATANQGSEATYESGFVIDKFPISRPNLTFSTLTVSNMSPEDSSIYLCSATGQGGQETQYFGPGTRLLVL.

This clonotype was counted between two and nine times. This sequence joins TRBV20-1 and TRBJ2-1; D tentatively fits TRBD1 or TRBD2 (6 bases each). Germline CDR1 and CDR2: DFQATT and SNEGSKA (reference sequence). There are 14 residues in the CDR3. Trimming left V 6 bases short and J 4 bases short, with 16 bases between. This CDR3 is CSARRGPRYNEQFF. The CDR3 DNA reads TGCAGTGCGAGACGGGGGCCTAGATACAATGAGCAGTTCTTC.

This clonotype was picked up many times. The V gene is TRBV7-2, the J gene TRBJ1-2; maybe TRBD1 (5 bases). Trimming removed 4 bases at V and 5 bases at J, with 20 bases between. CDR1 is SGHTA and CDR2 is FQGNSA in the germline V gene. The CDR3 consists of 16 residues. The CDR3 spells CASSSQGRDIGYGYTF. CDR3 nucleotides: TGTGCCAGCAGCTCACAAGGCAGGGATATAGGGTATGGCTACACCTTC.

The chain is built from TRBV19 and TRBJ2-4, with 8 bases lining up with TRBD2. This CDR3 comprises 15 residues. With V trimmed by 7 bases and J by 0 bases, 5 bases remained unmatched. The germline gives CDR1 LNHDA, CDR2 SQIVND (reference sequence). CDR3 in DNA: TGTGCCAGTAAAAGGCTAGCGGGAGCCAAAAACATTCAGTACTTC. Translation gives CASKRLAGAKNIQYF.

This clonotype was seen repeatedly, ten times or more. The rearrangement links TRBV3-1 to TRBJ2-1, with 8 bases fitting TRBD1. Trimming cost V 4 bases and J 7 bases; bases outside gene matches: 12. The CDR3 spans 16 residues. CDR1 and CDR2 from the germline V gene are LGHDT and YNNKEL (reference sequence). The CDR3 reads CASSRFTGTGGNEQFF. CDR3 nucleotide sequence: TGTGCCAGCAGCCGCTTCACCGGGACAGGCGGGAATGAGCAGTTCTTC.

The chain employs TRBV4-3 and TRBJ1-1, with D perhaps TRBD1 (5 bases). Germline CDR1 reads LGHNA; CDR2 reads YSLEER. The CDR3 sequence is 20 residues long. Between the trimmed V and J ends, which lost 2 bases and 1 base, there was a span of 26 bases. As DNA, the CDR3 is TGCGCCAGCAGCCAAAGACATCGATCCGCCTCCGGGACGGGGAACACTGAAGCTTTCTTT. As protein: CASSQRHRSASGTGNTEAFF.

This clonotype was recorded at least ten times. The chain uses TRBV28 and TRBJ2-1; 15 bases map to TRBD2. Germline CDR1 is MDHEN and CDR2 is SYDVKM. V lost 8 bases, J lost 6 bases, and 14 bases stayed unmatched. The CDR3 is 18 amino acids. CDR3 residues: CASGSPGLAGGPSNEQFF. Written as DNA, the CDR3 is TGTGCCAGCGGAAGCCCTGGACTAGCGGGAGGGCCTAGCAATGAGCAGTTCTTC.

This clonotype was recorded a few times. CDR3 amino acids: CASSSQGIEQFF. CDR3 DNA: TGTGCCAGCAGTAGCCAGGGGATTGAGCAGTTCTTC. The V and J genes are TRBV12-3 or TRBV12-4 and TRBJ2-1; perhaps TRBD1 as D (6 bases). V was trimmed by 5 bases and J by 9 bases, leaving 11 bases between them. This CDR3 has 12 residues.

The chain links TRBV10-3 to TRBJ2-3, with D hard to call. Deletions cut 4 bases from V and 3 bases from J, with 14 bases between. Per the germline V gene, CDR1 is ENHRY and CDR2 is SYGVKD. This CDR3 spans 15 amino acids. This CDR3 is CAISGGSPTTDTQYF. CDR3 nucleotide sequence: TGTGCCATCAGTGGCGGCAGCCCCACAACAGATACGCAGTATTTT.

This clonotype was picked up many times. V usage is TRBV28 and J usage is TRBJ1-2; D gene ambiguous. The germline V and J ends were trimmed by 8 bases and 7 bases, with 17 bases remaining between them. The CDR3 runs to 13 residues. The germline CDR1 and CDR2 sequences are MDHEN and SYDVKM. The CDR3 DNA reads TGTGCCAGCTATACCGGCGCGGGTCTTGGCTACACCTTC. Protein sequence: CASYTGAGLGYTF.

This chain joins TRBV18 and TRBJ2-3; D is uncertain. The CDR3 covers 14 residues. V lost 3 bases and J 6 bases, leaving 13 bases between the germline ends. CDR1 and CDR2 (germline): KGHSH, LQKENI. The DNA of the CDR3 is TGTGCCAGCTCACCCCCAATACCGGACGATACGCAGTATTTT. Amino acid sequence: CASSPPIPDDTQYF.

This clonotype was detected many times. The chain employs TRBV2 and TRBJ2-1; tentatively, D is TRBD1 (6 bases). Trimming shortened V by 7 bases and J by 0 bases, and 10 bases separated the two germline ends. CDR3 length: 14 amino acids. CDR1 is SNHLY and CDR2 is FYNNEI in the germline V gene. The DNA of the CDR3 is TGTGCCAGCACAGGGGTTAGCTCCTACAATGAGCAGTTCTTC. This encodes CASTGVSSYNEQFF. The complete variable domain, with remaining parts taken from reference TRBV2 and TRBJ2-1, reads EPEVTQTPSHQVTQMGQEVILRCVPISNHLYFYWYRQILGQKVEFLVSFYNNEISEKSEIFDDQFSVERPDGSNFTLKIRSTKLEDSAMYFCASTGVSSYNEQFFGPGTRLTVL.

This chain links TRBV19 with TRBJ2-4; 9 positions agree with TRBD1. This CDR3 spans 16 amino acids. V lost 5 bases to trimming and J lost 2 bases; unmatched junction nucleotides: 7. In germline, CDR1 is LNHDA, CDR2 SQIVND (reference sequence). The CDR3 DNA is TGTGCCAGTAGTCCCGGGACAGGGTTGACCAAAAACATTCAGTACTTC. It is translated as CASSPGTGLTKNIQYF.

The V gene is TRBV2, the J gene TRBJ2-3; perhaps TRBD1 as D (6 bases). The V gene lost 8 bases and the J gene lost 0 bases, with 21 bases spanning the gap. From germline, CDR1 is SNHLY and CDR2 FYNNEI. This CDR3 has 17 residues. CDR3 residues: CASGGESSSPSTDTQYF. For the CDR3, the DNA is TGTGCCAGCGGGGGCGAATCTAGCTCTCCTAGCACAGATACGCAGTATTTT.

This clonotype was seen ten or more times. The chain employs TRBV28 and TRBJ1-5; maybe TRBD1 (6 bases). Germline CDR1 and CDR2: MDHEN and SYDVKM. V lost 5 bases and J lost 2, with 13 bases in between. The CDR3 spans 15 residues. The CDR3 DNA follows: TGTGCCAGCAGTAACCCGGGGGCGGGCAATCAGCCCCAGCATTTT. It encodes CASSNPGAGNQPQHF.

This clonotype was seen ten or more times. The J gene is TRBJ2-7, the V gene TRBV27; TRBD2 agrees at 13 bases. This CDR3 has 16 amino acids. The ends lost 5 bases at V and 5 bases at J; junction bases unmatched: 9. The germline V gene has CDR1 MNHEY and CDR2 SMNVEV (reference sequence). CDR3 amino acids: CASSPVWTSGRDEQYF. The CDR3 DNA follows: TGTGCCAGCAGTCCCGTGTGGACTAGCGGGAGAGACGAGCAGTACTTC.

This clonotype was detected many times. This CDR3 reads CSVGNLAKNIQYF. For the CDR3, the DNA is TGCAGCGTTGGTAACCTAGCCAAAAACATTCAGTACTTC. This rearrangement joins TRBV29-1 to TRBJ2-4; no reliable D call. CDR1 is SQVTM, CDR2 ANQGSEA, per germline. The CDR3 covers 13 residues. V gave up 4 bases and J gave up 0 bases, with 7 bases separating them.

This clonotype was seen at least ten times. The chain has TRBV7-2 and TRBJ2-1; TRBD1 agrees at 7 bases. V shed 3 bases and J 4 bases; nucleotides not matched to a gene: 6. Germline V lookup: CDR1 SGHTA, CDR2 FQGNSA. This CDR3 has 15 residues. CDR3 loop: CASSFDRGPYNEQFF. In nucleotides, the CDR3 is TGTGCCAGCAGCTTCGATAGGGGGCCGTACAATGAGCAGTTCTTC. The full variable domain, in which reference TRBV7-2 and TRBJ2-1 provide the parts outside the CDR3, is GAGVSQSPSNKVTEKGKDVELRCDPISGHTALYWYRQSLGQGLEFLIYFQGNSAPDKSGLPSDRFSAERTGGSVSTLTIQRTQQEDSAVYLCASSFDRGPYNEQFFGPGTRLTVL.

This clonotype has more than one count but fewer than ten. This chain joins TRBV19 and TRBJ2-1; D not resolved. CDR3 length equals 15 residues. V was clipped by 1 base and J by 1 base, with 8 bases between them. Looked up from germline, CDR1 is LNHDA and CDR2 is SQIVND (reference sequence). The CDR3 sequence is CASSIVAGSYNEQFF. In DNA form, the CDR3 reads TGTGCCAGTAGTATAGTTGCTGGTTCCTACAATGAGCAGTTCTTC.

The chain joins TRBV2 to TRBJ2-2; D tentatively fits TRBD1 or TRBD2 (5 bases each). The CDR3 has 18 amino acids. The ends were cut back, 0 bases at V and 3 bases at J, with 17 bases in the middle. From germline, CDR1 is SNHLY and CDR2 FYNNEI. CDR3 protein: CASSEALQGRYYTGELFF. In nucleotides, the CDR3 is TGTGCCAGCAGTGAAGCGCTTCAGGGACGATACTACACCGGGGAGCTGTTTTTT.

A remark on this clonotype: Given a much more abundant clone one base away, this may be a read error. The CDR3 protein is CASSGLGRGLEAYNEQFF. The CDR3 nucleotides read TGTGCCAGCAGTGGACTTGGTCGTGGGCTAGAAGCTTACAATGAGCAGTTCTTC. The V gene is TRBV6-1, the J gene TRBJ2-1; D is unclear. Germline V CDR1 and CDR2: MNHNS, SASEGT. V was pared by 4 bases and J by 4 bases, with 23 bases between. CDR3 length equals 18 residues.

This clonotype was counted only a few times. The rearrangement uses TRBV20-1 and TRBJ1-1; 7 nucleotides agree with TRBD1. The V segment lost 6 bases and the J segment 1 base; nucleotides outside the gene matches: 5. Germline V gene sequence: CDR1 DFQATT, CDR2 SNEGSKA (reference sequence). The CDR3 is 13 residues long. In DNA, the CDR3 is TGCAGTGCCCGACAGGGATCGAACACTGAAGCTTTCTTT. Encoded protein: CSARQGSNTEAFF.

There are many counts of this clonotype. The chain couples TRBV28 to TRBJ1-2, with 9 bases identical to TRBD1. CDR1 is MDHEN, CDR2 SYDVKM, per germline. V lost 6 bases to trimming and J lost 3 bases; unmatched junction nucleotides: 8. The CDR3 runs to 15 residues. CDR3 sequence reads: CASSPGQGVDYGYTF. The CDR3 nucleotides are TGTGCCAGCAGCCCGGGACAGGGCGTGGACTATGGCTACACCTTC.

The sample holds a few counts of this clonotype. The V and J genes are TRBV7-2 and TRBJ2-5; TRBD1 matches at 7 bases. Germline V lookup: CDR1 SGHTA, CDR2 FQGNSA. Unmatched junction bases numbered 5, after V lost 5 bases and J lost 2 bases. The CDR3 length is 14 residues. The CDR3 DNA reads TGTGCCAGCAGCAGAGGACAGGCACAAGAGACCCAGTACTTC. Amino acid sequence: CASSRGQAQETQYF.

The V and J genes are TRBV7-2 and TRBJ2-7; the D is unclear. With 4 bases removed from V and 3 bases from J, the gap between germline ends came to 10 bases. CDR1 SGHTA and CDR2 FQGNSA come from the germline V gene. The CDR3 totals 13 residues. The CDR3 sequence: CASSSRTDYEQYF. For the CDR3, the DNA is TGTGCCAGCAGCTCTAGAACCGACTACGAGCAGTACTTC.